Listed below are T cell receptor beta chains from one sample, sequenced in a study of graft-versus-host responses after intestinal transplantation. Repertoires were generated with immunoSEQ multiplex PCR, while TCRdb's copy carries only in-frame clones and drops some. The sample has 23,000 or so clones, 90% to 95% seen once. Sequences were derived from PBMCs, sampled around 40 days after intestinal transplant. Receptors were obtained from a human patient who received an intestinal transplant, so some T cells may come from the graft donor. Both conserved end residues are part of each CDR3. D genes are given only for firm matches. Some rows mark clone size as missing; the rest say once, few, many or name a class of expanded clone.

>19|TRBV4-1|.|TRBD2|TRBJ2-7
TGCGCCAGCAGCCATCGAGTACTAGCGGCAGCTTATTCCTTTTACGAGCAGTACTTC
CASSHRVLAAAYSFYEQYF
>11|TRBV11-3|.|.|TRBJ2-1
TGTGCCAGCAGCCTAGGGACCGACCAGTTCTTC
CASSLGTDQFF
>15|TRBV6-4|.|.|TRBJ2-1
TGTGCCAGCAGTGATGGGCGGGGGCCTGTTAATGAGCAGTTCTTC
CASSDGRGPVNEQFF
>16|TRBV4-3|once|.|TRBJ1-6
TGCGCCAGCAGCCAAGATCTGAGGCGGGGGAATTCACCCCTCCACTTT
CASSQDLRRGNSPLHF
>14|TRBV19|few|TRBD1|TRBJ2-5
TGTGCCAGTAGCCATGGTCAGGGGGCGACGGCCCAGTACTTC
CASSHGQGATAQYF
>14|TRBV19|.|.|TRBJ1-1
TGTGCCAGTAGGATAGGGCCTTTCCCCACTGAAGCTTTCTTT
CASRIGPFPTEAFF
>15|TRBV10-3|.|TRBD1|TRBJ1-6
TGTGCCATCAGAGAAGGACAGGCAAATAATTCACCCCTCCACTTT
CAIREGQANNSPLHF
>16|TRBV7-2|once|.|TRBJ2-7
TGTGCCAGCAGCCTTGGCTACCGGGACACCTCCTACGAGCAGTACTTC
CASSLGYRDTSYEQYF
>15|TRBV11-2|.|.|TRBJ2-2
TGTGCCAGCAGCCCCCTGGATTGGGGGTACGGGGAGCTGTTTTTT
CASSPLDWGYGELFF
>15|TRBV27|.|TRBD2|TRBJ2-4
TGTGCCAGCGCGCGCGGGGGGCTAGCCAAAAACATTCAGTACTTC
CASARGGLAKNIQYF
>17|TRBV28|.|.|TRBJ2-1
TGTGCCAGCAGTTCTCTCGACCGGAGCCCTTTTTACAATGAGCAGTTCTTC
CASSSLDRSPFYNEQFF
>17|TRBV21-1|.|.|TRBJ2-1
TGTGCCAGCAGCAAAGGGATTTCGGGGGGGCCCTACAATGAGCAGTTCTTC
CASSKGISGGPYNEQFF
>14|TRBV10-2|.|.|TRBJ1-2
TGCGCCAGCAGTGAGGGGGATACTAACTATGGCTACACCTTC
CASSEGDTNYGYTF
>14|TRBV7-9|.|.|TRBJ2-7
TGTGCCAGCAGCTCCCGGGACCAGTCCTACGAGCAGTACTTC
CASSSRDQSYEQYF
>14|TRBV19|.|TRBD1|TRBJ1-6
TGTGCCAGTAGCATCGACAGGGCCCTCGAACCCCTCCACTTT
CASSIDRALEPLHF
>14|TRBV6-4|.|.|TRBJ2-3
TGTGCCAGCAGTGAAAGCGGGAGCACAGATACGCAGTATTTT
CASSESGSTDTQYF
>14|TRBV4-1|few|.|TRBJ1-1
TGCGCCAGCAGCCCTAGGGAGGGCAACACTGAAGCTTTCTTT
CASSPREGNTEAFF
>14|TRBV6-5|.|.|TRBJ2-7
TGTGCCAGCAGTTACGGAGCCAGCTCCTACGAGCAGTACTTC
CASSYGASSYEQYF
>15|TRBV6-5|.|.|TRBJ1-6
TGTGCCAGCAGTTACTCCATGGTCCAGGCTAGATCCCTCCACTTT
CASSYSMVQARSLHF
>11|TRBV5-1|once|.|TRBJ2-7
TGCGCCAGCAGCGACGGGGGTGCGCAGTACTTC
CASSDGGAQYF
>16|TRBV28|.|TRBD2|TRBJ2-1
TGTGCCAGCAGCCTCGCCACTAGCGGGGCCAGGGAGGAGCAGTTCTTC
CASSLATSGAREEQFF
>15|TRBV18|once|TRBD1|TRBJ1-1
TGTGCCAGCTCGCCGGGACAGGGGCTGGGCACTGAAGCTTTCTTT
CASSPGQGLGTEAFF
>14|TRBV6-5|.|.|TRBJ2-5
TGTGCCAGCAGTTACACACCCTACCAAGAGACCCAGTACTTC
CASSYTPYQETQYF
>20|TRBV4-2|once|TRBD2|TRBJ2-1
TGTGCCAGCAGCCAAGATAAAGTCGGGACTAGCGGGAGGGCCAGGGATGAGCAGTTCTTC
CASSQDKVGTSGRARDEQFF